This T cell receptor beta chain is from a study of T cells after yellow fever vaccination (dated by TCRdb to between 2018 and 2021). At the level of the whole study: The SMART-Seq v4 Ultra Low Input RNA kit was used to prepare libraries from fractions with low cell numbers. To track T-cell clones before and after primary and booster YFV17D yellow fever vaccination, bulk TCR alpha and beta repertoires were sequenced longitudinally. Blood was collected at multiple timepoints before and after primary and secondary immunization, and bulk PBMC replicates and cell subsets were isolated. Two healthy male donors made up the cohort, one aged 18 to 29 years and the other aged 30 to 40 years. Broad study findings and their caveats: Because only a couple of donors were included in the study, the extent to which the findings can be generalized is limited. Compared with the primary T-cell response, the secondary T-cell response was weaker but faster, peaking on day 5 rather than day 15. Most clones expanded after primary vaccination (96% of CD4 and around nine tenths of CD8) were re-detected after the booster, suggesting that broad memory maintenance occurred. A small share of clonotypes occurred in both CD4 and CD8 compartments, likely arising from convergent recombination. Because abundant contaminating clonotypes from the bulk population could be contained in FACS-sorted repertoires, computational filtering was required.

The CDR3 contains 15 residues, cysteine and phenylalanine counted. This entry keeps only the CDR3 DNA: 45 bases, framed from base 1. For CDR1 and CDR2, the germline V gene lists KGHDR and SFDVKD. V is reduced by 3 bases and J by 3 bases, leaving a spacing of 11 bases between them. TCR cDNA was made using 5'RACE template switching, a step that added a universal primer site and unique molecular identifiers. cDNA synthesis was primed from both the TCR alpha and TCR beta constant segments. Library amplification used two PCR steps, and the second PCR step added sample barcodes and sequencing adapters. Sequencing of libraries was performed on Illumina HiSeq 2500 (2x100 bp) or NovaSeq (2x150 bp). For the original study's pipeline: MIGEC was used to demultiplex reads and collapse the reads into UMI consensus sequences, and MiXCR was used for V(D)J alignment. Vaccine-responding clonotypes were identified with edgeR using replicate PBMC samples, with FDR below 0.01 and a log2 fold change above 5 up to day 15 being required. CD4 or CD8 identity was assigned to each bulk clonotype according to whether the clonotype was present at higher abundance in the sequenced CD4 repertoire or the sequenced CD8 repertoire. TCRdb reprocessed the public reads (quality trimming at Q25 with fastp, clone calling with MiXCR) and kept in-frame beta chains. CDR3 protein sequences are deduplicated, and each keeps its most common genes and DNA. These V and J calls derive from TCRdb rather than the authors' analysis. In all, the sample holds 500,000 to 650,000 distinct CDR3 sequences, and about a sixth of those were seen once. The ten largest clones add up to 17% of the sample.

About this clonotype: Its antigen is unknown. One base away there is no much larger clone; base qualities are not given.

What the treatment or condition label conveys for this sample: live attenuated yellow fever vaccine strain. At each blood-draw timepoint, two biological replicates of bulk PBMCs were obtained. A standard Ficoll-Paque protocol was used to isolate PBMCs from peripheral blood. TriZol was used to extract RNA from bulk PBMCs, from CD4 and CD8 fractions, and from dextramer-positive and dextramer-negative fractions. This clonotype originated in a man aged 18 to 30 who received the YFV17D yellow fever vaccine. The input for sequencing was PBMCs, taken 5 to 6 days after the first yellow fever vaccination. The V gene is TRBV24-1 and the J gene is TRBJ1-5; a tentative D match to TRBD1 spans 6 bases. At the DNA level, the sequence is TGTGCCACCAGTGATCCCGACAGGATCAATCAGCCCCAGCATTTT. It is translated as CATSDPDRINQPQHF.